This T cell receptor (beta chain) is from a study of OX40 agonist ivuxolimab in advanced cancers. Study-wide context: Cohort: more than 75% men, mean age 60, aged about 20 to 90. Three patients showed partial responses: one hepatocellular carcinoma and two cutaneous melanoma cases.

The repertoire was sequenced with immunoSEQ multiplex PCR; TCRdb's copy has only in-frame clones and lacks some. Of about 83,000 clones listed, approximately 88% are singletons. The germline V gene has CDR1 SGHRS and CDR2 YFSETQ. The CDR3 has 13 amino acids. V lost 1 base and J lost 0, with 2 bases in between. This clone occurred a few times. The V gene is TRBV5-1, the J gene TRBJ1-3; D not resolved. Specimen: CD4+ or CD8+ T cells sorted from blood, collected in a trial of the OX40 agonist ivuxolimab. The source of this sequence is an adult with an advanced solid tumor such as melanoma, head and neck, liver or kidney cancer. The CDR3 sequence: CASSLSSGNTIYF. CDR3 in DNA: TGCGCCAGCAGCTTGAGCTCTGGAAACACCATATATTTT.